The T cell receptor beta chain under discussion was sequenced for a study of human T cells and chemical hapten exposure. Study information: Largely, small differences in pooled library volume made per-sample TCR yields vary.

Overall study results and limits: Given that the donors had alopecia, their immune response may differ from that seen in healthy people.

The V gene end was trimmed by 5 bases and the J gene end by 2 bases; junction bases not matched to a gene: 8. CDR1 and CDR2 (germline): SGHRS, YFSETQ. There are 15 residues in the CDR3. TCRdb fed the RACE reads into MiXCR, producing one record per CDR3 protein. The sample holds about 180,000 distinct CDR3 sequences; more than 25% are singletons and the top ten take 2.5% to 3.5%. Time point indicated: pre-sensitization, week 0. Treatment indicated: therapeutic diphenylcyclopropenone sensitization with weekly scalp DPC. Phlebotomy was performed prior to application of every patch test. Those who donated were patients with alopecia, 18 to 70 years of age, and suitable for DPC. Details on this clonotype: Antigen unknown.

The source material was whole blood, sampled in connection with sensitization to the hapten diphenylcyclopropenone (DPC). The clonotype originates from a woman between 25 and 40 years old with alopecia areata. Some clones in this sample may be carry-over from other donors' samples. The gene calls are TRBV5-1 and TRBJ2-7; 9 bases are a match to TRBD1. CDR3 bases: TGCGCCAGCAGACCCGGACAGGGGAACCCCTACGAGCAGTACTTC. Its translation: CASRPGQGNPYEQYF.